The 24 T cell receptor beta chains below all came from one sample that was sequenced in a study of T cell clonality in common variable immunodeficiency (dated by TCRdb to about 2015). Libraries were prepared through the immunoSEQ multiplex PCR assay. TCRdb holds this immuneACCESS table with in-frame rearrangements only. Some clones are missing; in checked studies, unresolved V genes explain under half, and the rest has no known cause. The sample records 50,000 to 60,000 clones, none occurring a single time. In total, the top ten clones hold 2% to 2.5% of the sample. The sequenced sample consisted of peripheral blood mononuclear cells. The receptor source for this set is a person between 18 and 69 years old in good health.

This clone was seen ten or more times. The missing CDR3 end, 3 residues past where the read stops, is filled in from the germline J gene. This sequence joins TRBV20-1 and TRBJ1-1, with 11 bases aligning to TRBD1. Germline assignment: CDR1 DFQATT and CDR2 SNEGSKA (reference sequence). The junction had 7 bases not matched to a gene; V was cut back by 4 bases and J by 6 bases. The CDR3 is 14 amino acids. The DNA read from the CDR3 is TGCAGTGCTATGTACCGGACAGGGGGCTCTGAA. Protein sequence: CSAMYRTGGSE. The full CDR3 sequence reads CSAMYRTGGSEAFF.

This clone has ten or more counts. The read terminates 3 residues ahead of where the CDR3 ends, so the germline J gene completes it. The V gene is TRBV5-4, the J gene TRBJ2-5, with 11 nucleotides matching TRBD2. V trimming: 0 bases; J trimming: 6 bases; junction bases outside the gene matches: 4. The CDR3 extends over 15 amino acids. Germline CDR1 SGHNT, CDR2 YYREEE (reference sequence). CDR3 sequence reads: CASSLDSGGGKTQYF. The sequenced CDR3 bases are TGTGCCAGCAGCTTGGATAGCGGGGGGGGTAAGACC.

The table lists this clone with many counts. The CDR3 is cut off 3 residues early in the read; its end comes from the germline J gene. The chain joins TRBV20-1 to TRBJ1-3, with 7 positions matching TRBD1. CDR3 length: 11 amino acids. Germline CDR1 is DFQATT and CDR2 is SNEGSKA (reference sequence). This chain's CDR3 is CSATRGRKIYF. The part of the CDR3 DNA that was read is TGCAGTGCTACGAGGGGGCGGAAA.

This clone has a count of ten or more. The read halts 3 residues ahead of the CDR3 end, with the missing end drawn from the germline J gene. The rearrangement uses TRBV20-1 and TRBJ1-5, with 8 nucleotides matching TRBD1. V shed 3 bases and J 6 bases; nucleotides not matched to a gene: 7. The CDR3 runs 14 residues. The germline CDR1 and CDR2 sequences are DFQATT and SNEGSKA (reference sequence). This CDR3 reads CSARTDRGGQPQHF. The sequenced CDR3 bases are TGCAGTGCTAGGACCGACAGGGGTGGTCAGCCC.

This clone was picked up many times. The observed sequence ends 3 residues before the CDR3 terminus, with the missing tail filled in from the germline J gene. The chain recombines TRBV15 with TRBJ1-2, with D unclear. Deletions cut 2 bases from V and 6 bases from J, with 16 bases between. CDR3 size: 15 residues. Germline CDR1 LNHNV, CDR2 YYDKDF (reference sequence). The chain's CDR3 is CATSRRKDGLDGYTF. The CDR3 DNA, read in part, is TGTGCCACCAGCAGACGGAAAGATGGACTGGATGGC. The variable domain in full, completed from reference TRBV15 and TRBJ1-2, reads DAMVIQNPRYQVTQFGKPVTLSCSQTLNHNVMYWYQQKSSQAPKLLFHYYDKDFNNEADTPDNFQSRRPNTSFCFLDIRSPGLGDTAMYLCATSRRKDGLDGYTFGSGTRLTVV.

The table lists this clone with many counts. The read terminates 3 residues ahead of where the CDR3 ends, so the germline J gene completes it. This chain uses TRBV7-7 with TRBJ2-5; 9 bases align to TRBD2. CDR1 is SSHAT and CDR2 is FNYEAQ in the germline V gene (reference sequence). Trimming at V came to 3 bases and at J to 2 bases, leaving 1 base not matched to a gene. CDR3 size: 14 residues. The CDR3 loop is CASSFSGSQETQYF. Incomplete CDR3 DNA: TGTGCCAGCAGCTTTAGCGGGAGTCAAGAGACC. The full variable domain, in which reference TRBV7-7 and TRBJ2-5 provide the parts outside the CDR3, is GAGVSQSPRYKVTKRGQDVTLRCDPISSHATLYWYQQALGQGPEFLTYFNYEAQPDKSGLPSDRFSAERPEGSISTLTIQRTEQRDSAMYRCASSFSGSQETQYFGPGTRLLVL.

This clone was picked up many times. CDR3 bases read: TGTGCCAGTAGTAAAGGGACAGGGGGCGAATACACTAAAAACATT. Protein product: CASSKGTGGEYTKNI. The whole CDR3 is CASSKGTGGEYTKNIQYF. This chain joins TRBV19 and TRBJ2-4, with 12 bases fitting TRBD1. The sequence runs out 3 residues before the end of the CDR3; the remainder is reconstructed from the germline J gene. The CDR3 loop spans 18 amino acids. V was clipped by 4 bases and J by 4 bases; unmatched bases: 11. Per the germline V gene, CDR1 is LNHDA and CDR2 is SQIVND (reference sequence).

This clone has ten or more counts. The read gets to within 3 residues of the CDR3 end, and the germline J gene fills in the rest. J is TRBJ1-4 and V is TRBV30; tentative D call: TRBD1 (6 bases). Germline loops: CDR1 GTSNPN, CDR2 SVGIG (reference sequence). V lost 2 bases and J 6 bases, leaving 10 bases between the germline ends. CDR3 length equals 13 residues. Incomplete CDR3 DNA: TGTGCCTGGAGTCGGACAGCAGATGAAAAA. Amino acids: CAWSRTADEK. The whole CDR3 sequence reads CAWSRTADEKLFF.

The sample holds many counts of this clone. The read ends 3 residues early relative to the CDR3; the germline J gene fills the gap. The genes are TRBV6-1 and TRBJ2-3; 13 bases fit TRBD2. The CDR3 consists of 15 residues. The germline CDR1 and CDR2 sequences are MNHNS and SASEGT. The J segment lost 4 bases and the V segment lost 2 bases, leaving 0 bases of the junction unmatched. CDR3 region: CASSETSGGADTQYF. The covered CDR3 bases are TGTGCCAGCAGTGAAACTAGCGGGGGGGCAGATACG.

Concerning this clone: The read finishes 3 residues shy of the CDR3 end, and the germline J gene is used to complete it. The chain joins TRBV7-9 to TRBJ2-1; possibly TRBD1 for D (5 bases). V shed 6 bases and J shed 9 bases, with 12 bases lying between them. From germline, CDR1 is SEHNR and CDR2 FQNEAQ (reference sequence). The CDR3 is 12 residues long. Incomplete CDR3 DNA: TGTGCCAGCAGTCCTTTAGGGGCTGAG. Translation gives CASSPLGAE. The full CDR3 reads CASSPLGAEQFF.

The table lists this clone with many counts. Here the CDR3 reads CASGGLAGRSYEQYF. CDR3 DNA (partial): TGTGCCAGCGGAGGACTAGCGGGTCGCTCCTACGAG. The chain carries TRBV2 and TRBJ2-7, with 11 positions matching TRBD2. The CDR3 is cut off 3 residues early in the read; its end comes from the germline J gene. This CDR3 comprises 15 residues. Germline V gene data show CDR1 as SNHLY and CDR2 as FYNNEI. V shed 8 bases, J shed 0 bases, and the junction held 6 bases outside the gene matches.

Concerning this clone: The read terminates 3 residues before the CDR3 end, so the remaining end is supplied by the germline J gene. The chain carries TRBV6-1 and TRBJ1-6; D is unresolved. The CDR3 is 15 amino acids. CDR1 is MNHNS, CDR2 SASEGT, per germline. V gave up 6 bases and J gave up 0 bases, with 9 bases separating them. The covered CDR3 bases are TGTGCCAGCAGCGAACAGAGCTCCTATAATTCACCC. It encodes CASSEQSSYNSP. The full-length CDR3 reads as CASSEQSSYNSPLHF.

The table lists this clone with a few counts. Read sequence stops 3 residues before the CDR3 end, and the germline J gene provides the missing end. The chain joins TRBV11-2 to TRBJ2-7; D is ambiguous. V was trimmed by 2 bases and J by 2 bases, leaving 7 bases between them. The germline V gene encodes CDR1 SGHAT and CDR2 FQNNGV. The length of the CDR3 is 13 residues. CDR3 bases read: TGTGCCAGCAGCTTAACTCTCCCCTACGAG. This codes for CASSLTLPYE. In full, the CDR3 reads CASSLTLPYEQYF. Supplemented by reference TRBV11-2 and TRBJ2-7, the full variable domain reads EAGVAQSPRYKIIEKRQSVAFWCNPISGHATLYWYQQILGQGPKLLIQFQNNGVVDDSQLPKDRFSAERLKGVDSTLKIQPAKLEDSAVYLCASSLTLPYEQYFGPGTRLTVT.

This clone occurred many times. The read ends 3 residues shy of where the CDR3 ends; the end is completed using the germline J gene. This rearrangement joins TRBV7-9 to TRBJ2-5, with TRBD1 as a possible D gene (6 bases). Germline CDR1 is SEHNR and CDR2 is FQNEAQ (reference sequence). V lost 6 bases and J lost 0, with 14 bases in between. The CDR3 consists of 15 residues. The covered CDR3 bases are TGTGCCAGCAGTCCCGGGACAACGTACCAAGAGACC. Translation: CASSPGTTYQET. The whole CDR3 reads CASSPGTTYQETQYF.

For this clone: From the germline J gene comes the end of the CDR3, since the read stops 3 residues before it. The genes are TRBV6-1 and TRBJ1-4; 8 bases agree with TRBD1. The CDR3 is made up of 16 amino acids. The V gene end was trimmed by 4 bases and the J gene end by 4 bases; junction bases not matched to a gene: 8. In germline, CDR1 is MNHNS, CDR2 SASEGT. CDR3 protein: CASSGIDRGFNEKLFF. CDR3 DNA, as far as it was read: TGTGCCAGCAGTGGTATAGACAGGGGATTTAATGAAAAA.

This clone was seen repeatedly, ten times or more. The read halts 3 residues ahead of the CDR3 end, with the missing end drawn from the germline J gene. V is TRBV5-1 and J is TRBJ1-4, with D perhaps matching TRBD1 (6 bases). V shed 3 bases and J shed 3 bases, with 12 bases lying between them. The CDR3 has 15 amino acids. CDR1 SGHRS and CDR2 YFSETQ come from the germline V gene. The CDR3 region is CASSSQDSSNEKLFF. The covered CDR3 bases are TGCGCCAGCAGCTCTCAGGACAGTTCTAATGAAAAA. Variable domain in full (rest from reference TRBV5-1 and TRBJ1-4): KAGVTQTPRYLIKTRGQQVTLSCSPISGHRSVSWYQQTPGQGLQFLFEYFSETQRNKGNFPGRFSGRQFSNSRSEMNVSTLELGDSALYLCASSSQDSSNEKLFFGSGTQLSVL.

Note on this clone: The CDR3 end is not reached by the read, which stops 3 residues before it; the germline J gene fills it in. The chain combines TRBV11-2 with TRBJ1-1; D gene ambiguous. The V end was cut by 3 bases, the J end by 3 bases, with 11 bases between. There are 14 residues in the CDR3. Germline assignment: CDR1 SGHAT and CDR2 FQNNGV. CDR3 amino acids: CASSFNPGDTEAFF. The sequenced CDR3 bases are TGTGCCAGCAGCTTTAATCCGGGTGACACTGAA. The whole variable domain, remainder taken from reference TRBV11-2 and TRBJ1-1, is EAGVAQSPRYKIIEKRQSVAFWCNPISGHATLYWYQQILGQGPKLLIQFQNNGVVDDSQLPKDRFSAERLKGVDSTLKIQPAKLEDSAVYLCASSFNPGDTEAFFGQGTRLTVV.

This clone has ten or more counts. The read terminates 3 residues before the CDR3 end, so the remaining end is supplied by the germline J gene. The rearrangement links TRBV30 to TRBJ2-7; 9 nucleotides align to TRBD2. The V gene end was trimmed by 7 bases and the J gene end by 3 bases; junction bases not matched to a gene: 7. This CDR3 comprises 13 residues. The germline V gene encodes CDR1 GTSNPN and CDR2 SVGIG (reference sequence). CDR3 DNA (partial): TGTGCCTTCACGACTAGCGGCCTCTACGAG. As protein: CAFTTSGLYE. The CDR3 as a whole reads CAFTTSGLYEQYF.

The table lists this clone with many counts. Read sequence stops 3 residues before the CDR3 end, and the germline J gene provides the missing end. The V call is TRBV7-3, the J call TRBJ2-1; TRBD2 aligns across 8 bases. V lost 5 bases to trimming and J lost 0 bases; unmatched junction nucleotides: 6. Germline CDR1 and CDR2: SGHTA and FQGTGA. The CDR3 sequence is 16 residues long. The CDR3 protein is CASSLLSGSSYNEQFF. The CDR3 DNA, read in part, is TGTGCCAGCAGCCTCCTGAGCGGGAGCTCCTACAATGAG.

Ten or more counts support this clone. Read data end 3 residues before the CDR3 end; the end is taken from the germline J gene. The V gene is TRBV9, the J gene TRBJ2-1, with D possibly matching TRBD1 (8 bases). Germline CDR1 is SGDLS and CDR2 is YYNGEE. The V end lost 3 bases, the J end lost 9 bases, and 22 bases lay between the germline ends. The CDR3 is 16 residues long. The chain's CDR3 is CASSAGGLRTGFEQFF. The CDR3 DNA, read in part, is TGTGCCAGCAGCGCGGGGGGCCTCCGGACAGGGTTTGAG.

Ten or more counts support this clone. The CDR3 end falls 3 residues outside the read, so it is completed with the germline J gene. The rearrangement links TRBV5-4 to TRBJ2-3, with 10 bases fitting TRBD2. The germline CDR1 and CDR2 sequences are SGHNT and YYREEE (reference sequence). The length of the CDR3 is 16 residues. The J segment lost 2 bases and the V segment lost 6 bases, leaving 9 bases of the junction unmatched. The chain's CDR3 is CASTDRLAGYTDTQYF. The CDR3 DNA, read in part, is TGTGCCAGCACCGACAGACTAGCGGGTTACACAGATACG.

As to this clone: The read gets to within 3 residues of the CDR3 end, and the germline J gene fills in the rest. The chain recombines TRBV2 with TRBJ2-7; D is uncertain. CDR3 length: 12 amino acids. CDR1 and CDR2 from the germline V gene are SNHLY and FYNNEI. Trimming left V 1 base short and J 5 bases short, with 6 bases between. CDR3 DNA, as far as it was read: TGTGCCAGCAGTGAAGAGGGTCACGAG. Amino acid sequence: CASSEEGHE. The complete CDR3 protein is CASSEEGHEQYF.

Ten or more counts support this clone. The CDR3 extends 3 residues past the end of the read, so its final part is completed from the germline J gene. V is TRBV5-1 and J is TRBJ2-5; TRBD2 might be the D (6 bases). V lost 0 bases to trimming and J lost 2 bases, with 8 bases between them. This CDR3 spans 14 amino acids. CDR1 SGHRS and CDR2 YFSETQ come from the germline V gene. The part of the CDR3 DNA that was read is TGCGCCAGCAGCTTGGCCGGAGGGCAAGAGACC. It translates to CASSLAGGQET. The CDR3 in full is CASSLAGGQETQYF.

About this clone: The sequence runs out 3 residues before the end of the CDR3; the remainder is reconstructed from the germline J gene. This rearrangement joins TRBV2 to TRBJ2-1; D remains ambiguous. Per germline, CDR1 SNHLY and CDR2 FYNNEI. Trimming pared 2 bases from V and 7 bases from J, leaving 3 bases between. The CDR3 runs to 11 residues. CDR3 region: CASSELNEQFF. CDR3 DNA (partial): TGTGCCAGCAGTGAATTAAATGAG.